The 27 T cell receptor beta chains presented below share a single source sample, sequenced in a study of cytomegalovirus exposure and HLA in healthy donors. PCR primers comprised 60 Vbeta and 13 Jbeta primers. Clones were read by immunoSEQ multiplex PCR, and TCRdb kept only the in-frame ones, dropping some. The sample carries roughly 90,000 clones, 75% to 90% recorded once. Sequencing used PBMCs. These receptor sequences come from a man aged 18 to 29 in good health and CMV-seronegative.

The chain employs TRBV27 and TRBJ1-5, with a possible D match to TRBD1 (5 bases). V was pared by 6 bases and J by 4 bases, with 16 bases between. The CDR3 totals 15 residues. CDR1 is MNHEY, CDR2 SMNVEV, per germline (reference sequence). CDR3 loop: CASRRSGRGNQPQHF. The CDR3 DNA follows: TGTGCCAGCAGAAGGTCGGGGAGGGGAAATCAGCCCCAGCATTTT.

The rearrangement links TRBV7-3 to TRBJ2-6; TRBD1 aligns across 7 bases. J lost 0 bases, V lost 8 bases, and 7 bases had no gene match. CDR1 and CDR2 (germline): SGHTA, FQGTGA. The CDR3 runs to 16 residues. The CDR3 nucleotides are TGTGCCAGCGGGGGACAGATACGCTCTGGGGCCAACGTCCTGACTTTC. Translation gives CASGGQIRSGANVLTF.

CDR3 loop: CASSKARPTAGELFF. CDR3 coding DNA: TGTGCCAGCAGCAAAGCGCGGCCGACAGCCGGGGAGCTGTTTTTT. The chain has TRBV21-1 and TRBJ2-2; TRBD1, as called in the table, went unchecked against the DNA. TRBV21-1 is shown as a pseudogene. The CDR3 runs 15 residues.

This chain uses TRBV7-9 with TRBJ1-3; D is unresolved. This CDR3 is built from 14 residues. Germline loops: CDR1 SEHNR, CDR2 FQNEAQ (reference sequence). V dropped 4 bases and J dropped 0 bases, with 7 bases sitting between them. The CDR3 sequence: CASSSTLSGNTIYF. The DNA of the CDR3 is TGTGCCAGCAGCTCTACCCTCTCTGGAAACACCATATATTTT.

V is TRBV5-1 and J is TRBJ2-7, with D tentatively TRBD2 (6 bases). V lost 0 bases, J lost 8 bases, and 15 bases lay in between. The CDR3 spans 14 residues. CDR1 is SGHRS, CDR2 YFSETQ, per germline. The DNA of the CDR3 is TGCGCCAGCAGCTTGGGAGTCCGGGGAGGAAAGCAGTACTTC. Translation gives CASSLGVRGGKQYF.

The rearrangement uses TRBV11-1 and TRBJ2-7; possible D gene TRBD1, 6 bases. The CDR3 totals 16 residues. The germline V and J ends were trimmed by 4 bases and 3 bases, with 19 bases remaining between them. Germline V lookup: CDR1 SGHAT, CDR2 FQDESV (reference sequence). The CDR3 loop reads CASSSHRQANLYEQYF. CDR3 in DNA: TGTGCCAGCAGCTCACATCGACAGGCGAACCTCTACGAGCAGTACTTC.

This chain joins TRBV28 and TRBJ2-4; TRBD1 aligns across 10 bases. The CDR3 totals 19 residues. CDR1 MDHEN and CDR2 SYDVKM come from the germline V gene. The J segment lost 2 bases and the V segment lost 7 bases, leaving 17 bases of the junction unmatched. CDR3 protein: CASIPKRQGALVTKNIQYF. For the CDR3, the DNA is TGTGCCAGCATTCCAAAGAGACAGGGGGCCCTGGTGACCAAAAACATTCAGTACTTC.

The chain combines TRBV6-5 with TRBJ2-7; 10 nucleotides align to TRBD2. The CDR3 sequence is 13 residues long. The J segment lost 3 bases and the V segment lost 5 bases, leaving 1 base of the junction unmatched. Germline lookup yields CDR1 MNHEY and CDR2 SVGAGI. Written as DNA, the CDR3 is TGTGCCAGCAGTAAGCGGGAGGGCTACGAGCAGTACTTC. It translates to CASSKREGYEQYF.

In this sample, this clone turned up once. This chain joins TRBV5-6 and TRBJ2-1; TRBD1 is a possible D gene (6 bases). Germline CDR1 SGHDT, CDR2 YYEEEE. V lost 5 bases and J lost 5, with 14 bases in between. The length of the CDR3 is 14 residues. The CDR3 reads CASRTTGNHNEQFF. In DNA, the CDR3 is TGTGCCAGCAGGACTACAGGGAACCACAATGAGCAGTTCTTC.

V gene TRBV14 combines with J gene TRBJ1-2; 7 bases map to TRBD1. There are 19 residues in the CDR3. The germline V gene has CDR1 SGHDN and CDR2 FVKESK. V lost 4 bases and J lost 5; bases outside the gene matches: 22. The CDR3 DNA reads as TGTGCCAGCAGCCGGGGCGGGACAGCGGAAAGGCTGATGGGGTATGGCTACACCTTC. This encodes CASSRGGTAERLMGYGYTF. Supplemented by reference TRBV14 and TRBJ1-2, the full variable domain reads EAGVTQFPSHSVIEKGQTVTLRCDPISGHDNLYWYRRVMGKEIKFLLHFVKESKQDESGMPNNRFLAERTGGTYSTLKVQPAELEDSGVYFCASSRGGTAERLMGYGYTFGSGTRLTVV.

This clone was observed a handful of times. The V call is TRBV6-1, the J call TRBJ1-1; possibly TRBD1 for D (5 bases). V lost 6 bases to trimming and J lost 3 bases, with 11 bases between them. Germline CDR1 MNHNS, CDR2 SASEGT. The CDR3 loop spans 13 amino acids. The CDR3 reads CASRNIGDTEAFF. CDR3 DNA: TGTGCCAGCAGAAACATAGGGGACACTGAAGCTTTCTTT.

J is TRBJ2-5 and V is TRBV28; possibly TRBD1 for D (5 bases). V was pared by 6 bases and J by 1 base, with 18 bases between. The CDR3 is made up of 16 amino acids. Germline loops: CDR1 MDHEN, CDR2 SYDVKM. The CDR3 sequence: CASRTGRAGFQETQYF. The CDR3 bases are TGTGCCAGCAGAACGGGTCGGGCAGGGTTCCAAGAGACCCAGTACTTC.

The chain combines TRBV7-6 with TRBJ1-1; D remains ambiguous. V was clipped by 2 bases and J by 4 bases, with 17 bases between them. Germline V CDR1 and CDR2: SGHVS, FNYEAQ. The CDR3 has 16 amino acids. The CDR3 DNA is TGTGCCAGCAGCTTACGACCGGAGAAATTGAGCACTGAAGCTTTCTTT. Translating it yields CASSLRPEKLSTEAFF.

The chain uses TRBV4-2 and TRBJ2-3, with TRBD2 matching 12 bases. Germline V CDR1 and CDR2: LGHNA, YNFKEQ. This CDR3 spans 16 amino acids. J lost 2 bases, V lost 2 bases, and 2 bases had no gene match. This CDR3 reads CASSQRTSGNTDTQYF. The CDR3 bases are TGTGCCAGCAGCCAACGGACTAGCGGGAACACAGATACGCAGTATTTT.

The V and J genes are TRBV7-9 and TRBJ2-1, with D maybe TRBD2 (6 bases). Germline V lookup: CDR1 SEHNR, CDR2 FQNEAQ (reference sequence). The germline V and J ends were trimmed by 1 base and 6 bases, with 13 bases remaining between them. CDR3 length: 15 residues. The CDR3 sequence is CASSLVDGTGNEQFF. The DNA for the CDR3 is TGTGCCAGCAGCTTAGTAGATGGGACTGGCAATGAGCAGTTCTTC.

V and J are TRBV27 and TRBJ2-1; 8 bases map to TRBD2. CDR1 and CDR2 (germline): MNHEY, SMNVEV (reference sequence). J lost 2 bases, V lost 4 bases, and 4 bases had no gene match. The CDR3 is 15 residues long. The CDR3 DNA sequence: TGTGCCAGCAGTTGGGTAGCGGGACCCTACAATGAGCAGTTCTTC. Its translation: CASSWVAGPYNEQFF.

This rearrangement joins TRBV6-6 to TRBJ1-3; tentatively, D is TRBD1 (5 bases). This CDR3 contains 16 residues. CDR1 and CDR2 from the germline V gene are MNHNY and SVGAGI (reference sequence). The ends were cut back, 1 base at V and 4 bases at J, with 14 bases in the middle. The CDR3 region is CASSYFPGRIGNTIYF. The CDR3 DNA follows: TGTGCCAGCAGTTACTTTCCAGGGAGGATCGGAAACACCATATATTTT.

CDR3 amino acids: CASSLPTLTGGSGYTF. The CDR3 coding sequence is TGTGCCAGCAGTTTGCCTACCTTGACAGGGGGTAGTGGCTACACCTTC. The V gene is TRBV28, the J gene TRBJ1-2, with TRBD1 matching over 9 bases. The CDR3 extends over 16 amino acids. V gave up 3 bases and J gave up 7 bases; unmatched junction bases: 12. Germline CDR1 reads MDHEN; CDR2 reads SYDVKM.

V and J are TRBV2 and TRBJ2-1; perhaps TRBD2 as D (7 bases). Trimming took 8 bases from V and 3 from J, leaving 14 bases between them. CDR1 is SNHLY, CDR2 FYNNEI, per germline. CDR3 length: 14 amino acids. The CDR3: CASGGGGDYNEQFF. As DNA, the CDR3 is TGTGCCAGCGGGGGGGGCGGGGACTACAATGAGCAGTTCTTC.

This clone was counted a single time. The chain uses TRBV29-1 and TRBJ2-1; maybe TRBD2 (5 bases). In germline, CDR1 is SQVTM, CDR2 ANQGSEA. There are 13 residues in the CDR3. The V and J ends lost 5 bases and 3 bases respectively, with 11 bases between them. CDR3 region: CSVSAGLYNEQFF. The DNA for the CDR3 is TGCAGCGTTAGCGCGGGCCTCTACAATGAGCAGTTCTTC.

The rearrangement uses TRBV5-1 and TRBJ1-1, with 8 bases identical to TRBD1. Germline CDR1 and CDR2: SGHRS and YFSETQ. Trimming took 7 bases from V and 5 from J; bases not matched to a gene: 10. CDR3 length equals 14 residues. DNA for the CDR3: TGCGCCAGCGGCCTTGACAGGGGAGTTACTGAAGCTTTCTTT. Translating gives CASGLDRGVTEAFF.

The genes are TRBV28 and TRBJ2-5; no clear D gene. The DNA end lines up better with TRBJ2-7; the J call may be wrong. CDR1 is MDHEN, CDR2 SYDVKM, per germline. There are 11 residues in the CDR3. The CDR3 DNA reads as TGTGCCAGCCTTTCTCGTTACGAGCAGTACTTC. Encoded protein: CASLSRYEQYF.

The J gene is TRBJ1-2, the V gene TRBV18, with TRBD1 as a possible D gene (5 bases). This CDR3 is 13 amino acids long. Germline CDR1 and CDR2: KGHSH and LQKENI. With 4 bases removed from V and 6 bases from J, the gap between germline ends came to 12 bases. In DNA, the CDR3 is TGTGCCAGCTCACAAGGGGTTATCGATGGCTACACCTTC. Protein: CASSQGVIDGYTF.

J is TRBJ1-2 and V is TRBV18; D call uncertain. Between the trimmed V and J ends, which lost 2 bases and 5 bases, there was a span of 12 bases. The CDR3 totals 14 residues. Germline CDR1 reads KGHSH; CDR2 reads LQKENI. DNA of the CDR3: TGTGCCAGCTCACCAGTCGACACCCCTTATGGCTACACCTTC. Protein: CASSPVDTPYGYTF.

J is TRBJ2-6 and V is TRBV5-1, with 14 bases fitting TRBD2. Per germline, CDR1 SGHRS and CDR2 YFSETQ. Germline trimming cut 0 bases from V and 2 bases from J; bases unmatched to any gene: 4. The CDR3 sequence is 19 residues long. CDR3 DNA sequence: TGCGCCAGCAGCTTGGTCCCGGGACTAGCGGGAGCTGGGGCCAACGTCCTGACTTTC. Protein: CASSLVPGLAGAGANVLTF.

This chain connects TRBV28 to TRBJ2-7, with 10 bases matching TRBD2. Germline CDR1 MDHEN, CDR2 SYDVKM. The CDR3 consists of 15 residues. With 4 bases clipped from V and 6 bases from J, the junction kept 9 bases outside the gene matches. The DNA of the CDR3 is TGTGCCAGCAGTTCGTCTAGCGGGAGCAGAGGCGAGCAGTACTTC. This translates into CASSSSSGSRGEQYF.

This sequence joins TRBV28 and TRBJ1-5; possibly TRBD1 for D (6 bases). The ends were cut back, 7 bases at V and 7 bases at J, with 20 bases in the middle. The germline V gene encodes CDR1 MDHEN and CDR2 SYDVKM. The CDR3 has 15 residues. The CDR3 protein is CASIPRAGVTQPQHF. CDR3 DNA sequence: TGTGCCAGCATTCCCAGGGCAGGGGTAACCCAGCCCCAGCATTTT.